The clone carrying this T cell receptor (beta chain) appeared a few times. These data belong to a study of T-cell memory formation after mild COVID-19. CDR1 and CDR2 (germline): MGHRA, YSYEKL. The CDR3 sequence is 16 residues long. The V end lost 0 bases, the J end lost 6 bases, and 15 bases lay between the germline ends. A single record per CDR3 protein comes from TCRdb applying MiXCR to the 5' RACE reads. Among 380,000 or so distinct CDR3 sequences listed, roughly an eighth were seen once. The chain carries TRBV4-1 and TRBJ2-1; possibly TRBD1 for D (5 bases). This TCR was sampled from a man aged 18 to 30 who had mild COVID-19 (a few samples of this study predate the infection). Cell type and time point are not known. Material for sequencing was PBMCs or a T cell subset sorted from them (not recorded which). This CDR3 reads CASSQDWAGPVNEQFF. CDR3 nucleotide sequence: TGCGCCAGCAGCCAAGATTGGGCAGGGCCCGTCAATGAGCAGTTCTTC.